The table lists the clone carrying this T cell receptor (beta chain) with a few counts. Its antigen is not identified. The Oncomine TCR Beta short-read assay was applied to DNA of cultured CD4+ T cells. In TCRdb, the PCR reads were re-called with MiXCR into one record per CDR3 protein. Here the sample spans 25,000 to 30,000 distinct CDR3 sequences, 55% to 80% being singletons. The sample originates from a study of vaccination and CD4 T cells after COVID-19. Treatment: approximately 10-day PBMC culture with coronavirus spike peptide pools or control peptides (ViraFEST assay). Sample: CD4+ T cells from blood, cultured in vitro, taken after SARS-CoV-2 vaccination. This sequence was found in a human donor who received a COVID-19 vaccine.

The CDR3 coding sequence is TGCAGTGCTAGAGGAGGGGGTATCGGCGACACTGAAGCTTTCTTT. Its protein is CSARGGGIGDTEAFF. The chain has TRBV20-1 and TRBJ1-1, with D possibly TRBD1 on 6 matching bases. The CDR3 is made up of 15 amino acids. The germline CDR1 and CDR2 sequences are DFQATT and SNEGSKA (reference sequence). V dropped 1 base and J dropped 3 bases, with 15 bases sitting between them.